This TCR beta chain was recovered during a study of blood T cell repertoires in COVID-19. Study as a whole: PBMCs, B-cell-depleted T cells, or T cells provided the cDNA or gDNA that made up the material.

Membership in each cohort depended on participant-reported clinical history. Cohort 3 recovered donors had two negative PCRs, clearance, or symptom resolution. Under the authors' procedure: Nucleated cell counts were estimated from reference gene primer amplification. Profiling relied on immunoSEQ multiplex PCR, and the TCRdb table lists in-frame clones only, not all of them. V and J calls and clone size are as listed in that table; D and trimming were resolved from the DNA. Of approximately 150,000 clones in the sample, just under 85% were seen once. The CDR3 is 15 residues long. Germline lookup yields CDR1 SGHVS and CDR2 FNYEAQ. Trimming removed 1 base from V and 7 bases from J; junction bases left unmatched: 8.

The sample consisted of PBMCs or T cells enriched from blood (not recorded which). J is TRBJ1-2 and V is TRBV7-6, with 8 bases that match TRBD1. This receptor was obtained from a woman in her 40s who had recovered from COVID-19. CDR3 DNA: TGTGCCAGCAGCTTAGAGGCAGGGGGCGGGAGTGGCTACACCTTC. Protein sequence: CASSLEAGGGSGYTF. The entire variable domain, with the rest obtained from reference TRBV7-6 and TRBJ1-2, is as follows: GAGVSQSPRYKVTKRGQDVALRCDPISGHVSLYWYRQALGQGPEFLTYFNYEAQQDKSGLPNDRFSAERPEGSISTLTIQRTEQRDSAMYRCASSLEAGGGSGYTFGSGTRLTVV.